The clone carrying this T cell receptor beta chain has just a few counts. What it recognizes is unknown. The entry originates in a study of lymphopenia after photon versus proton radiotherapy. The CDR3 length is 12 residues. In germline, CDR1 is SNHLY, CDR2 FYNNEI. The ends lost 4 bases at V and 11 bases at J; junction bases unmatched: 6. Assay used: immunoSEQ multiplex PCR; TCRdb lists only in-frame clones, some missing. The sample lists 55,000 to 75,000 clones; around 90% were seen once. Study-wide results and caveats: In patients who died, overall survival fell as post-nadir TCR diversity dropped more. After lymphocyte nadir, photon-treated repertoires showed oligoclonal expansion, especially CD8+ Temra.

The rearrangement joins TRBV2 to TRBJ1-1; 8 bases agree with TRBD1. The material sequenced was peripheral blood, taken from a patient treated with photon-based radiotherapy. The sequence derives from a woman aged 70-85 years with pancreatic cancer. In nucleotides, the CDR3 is TGTGCCAGCAGTGGGGCAGGGGGCACGGCTTTCTTT. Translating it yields CASSGAGGTAFF. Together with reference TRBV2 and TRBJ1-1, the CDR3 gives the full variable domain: EPEVTQTPSHQVTQMGQEVILRCVPISNHLYFYWYRQILGQKVEFLVSFYNNEISEKSEIFDDQFSVERPDGSNFTLKIRSTKLEDSAMYFCASSGAGGTAFFGQGTRLTVV.